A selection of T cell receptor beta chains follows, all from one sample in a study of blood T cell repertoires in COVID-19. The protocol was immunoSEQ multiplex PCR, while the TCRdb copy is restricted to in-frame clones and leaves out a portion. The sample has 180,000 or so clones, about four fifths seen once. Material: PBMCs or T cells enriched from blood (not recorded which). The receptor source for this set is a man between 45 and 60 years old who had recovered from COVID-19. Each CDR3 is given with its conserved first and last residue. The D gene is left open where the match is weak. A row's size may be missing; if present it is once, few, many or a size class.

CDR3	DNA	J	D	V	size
CAWDEGEGEQFF	TGTGCCTGGGACGAGGGGGAGGGTGAGCAGTTCTTC	TRBJ2-1	-	TRBV30	-
CASSSDKGTLNTEAFF	TGTGCCAGCAGCTCCGATAAAGGGACATTGAACACTGAAGCTTTCTTT	TRBJ1-1	-	TRBV5-5	-
CASSPLMRQETQYF	TGTGCCAGCAGTCCGCTTATGAGGCAAGAGACCCAGTACTTC	TRBJ2-5	-	TRBV27	-
CASSLAGVRETQYF	TGCGCCAGCAGTCTGGCGGGGGTCCGGGAGACCCAGTACTTC	TRBJ2-5	TRBD2	TRBV5-1	-
CASSSQLSGRGTDTQYF	TGTGCCAGCAGTTCCCAACTCAGCGGGAGGGGGACAGATACGCAGTATTTT	TRBJ2-3	TRBD2	TRBV27	-
CSASSSAQGYGYTF	TGCAGTGCTAGTTCGTCAGCCCAGGGCTATGGCTACACCTTC	TRBJ1-2	-	TRBV20-1	-
CASSELGARSTEAFF	TGTGCCAGCAGTGAATTGGGGGCGCGGAGCACTGAAGCTTTCTTT	TRBJ1-1	-	TRBV6-1	once
CASSLEIGGTDTQYF	TGTGCCAGCAGCTTGGAAATCGGGGGGACAGATACGCAGTATTTT	TRBJ2-3	TRBD2	TRBV5-8	-
CASSAIRGWTVDTEAFF	TGTGCCAGCAGTGCGATTCGAGGGTGGACGGTAGACACTGAAGCTTTCTTT	TRBJ1-1	-	TRBV2	-
CASSADRALYEQYF	TGTGCCAGCAGTGCGGACAGGGCCCTCTACGAGCAGTACTTC	TRBJ2-7	TRBD1	TRBV27	-
CASSLPGGHNNEQFF	TGTGCCAGCAGCTTACCAGGGGGCCATAACAATGAGCAGTTCTTC	TRBJ2-1	TRBD1	TRBV5-4	-
CASSLTSGVTDTQYF	TGCGCCAGCAGCTTGACTAGCGGGGTCACAGATACGCAGTATTTT	TRBJ2-3	TRBD2	TRBV5-1	-
CASSLGSPILSQHF	TGTGCCAGCAGTTTGGGCAGTCCCATCCTGTCCCAGCATTTT	TRBJ1-5	-	TRBV28	-
CSVESGAGDQPQHF	TGCAGCGTTGAATCAGGGGCGGGGGATCAGCCCCAGCATTTT	TRBJ1-5	-	TRBV29-1	-
CASSSSGEGLHNEQFF	TGTGCCAGCAGCTCTAGCGGGGAGGGACTTCACAATGAGCAGTTCTTC	TRBJ2-1	-	TRBV21-1	-
CASSLEQPNSPLHF	TGTGCCAGCAGCTTAGAACAGCCGAATTCACCCCTCCACTTT	TRBJ1-6	-	TRBV7-9	-
CSASTGRFGNQPQHF	TGCAGCGCTTCAACTGGCAGGTTCGGCAATCAGCCCCAGCATTTT	TRBJ1-5	-	TRBV29-1	-
CSVEDQVLSPSTDTQYF	TGCAGCGTTGAAGATCAAGTCCTATCGCCTAGCACAGATACGCAGTATTTT	TRBJ2-3	-	TRBV29-1	-
CASRGRGAYNEKLFF	TGTGCCAGCAGGGGTCGGGGGGCCTATAATGAAAAACTGTTTTTT	TRBJ1-4	-	TRBV6-5	-
CASSQGDRGFANEKLFF	TGTGCCAGCAGCCAGGGGGACAGGGGATTCGCTAATGAAAAACTGTTTTTT	TRBJ1-4	TRBD1	TRBV3-1/TRBV3-2	-
CASSPGLTIGSNQPQHF	TGCGCCAGCAGCCCCGGACTCACCATAGGGAGCAATCAGCCCCAGCATTTT	TRBJ1-5	-	TRBV5-1	once
CASSPDDIPAGYTF	TGTGCCAGCTCACCAGACGACATCCCGGCCGGCTACACCTTC	TRBJ1-2	-	TRBV18	-
CASRQGDEQFF	TGTGCCAGCCGACAGGGGGATGAGCAGTTCTTC	TRBJ2-1	TRBD1	TRBV6-5	-
CATLPPRQGGGEKLFF	TGTGCCACCCTACCCCCACGACAGGGAGGAGGTGAAAAACTGTTTTTT	TRBJ1-4	TRBD1	TRBV28	few
CASSPTDSNQPQHF	TGTGCCAGCAGCCCGACAGACAGCAATCAGCCCCAGCATTTT	TRBJ1-5	-	TRBV5-5	once
CASSLAALGSGELFF	TGCGCCAGCAGCTTGGCCGCCCTAGGCTCCGGGGAGCTGTTTTTT	TRBJ2-2	-	TRBV5-1	-
CASSLIQDRAKNIQYF	TGTGCCAGCAGTCTCATACAGGATAGGGCCAAAAACATTCAGTACTTC	TRBJ2-4	-	TRBV28	-
CASSFGTGETGELFF	TGTGCCAGCAGTTTCGGGACAGGGGAAACCGGGGAGCTGTTTTTT	TRBJ2-2	TRBD1	TRBV6-5	-
CASSPRPTTTGVGNEQFF	TGTGCCAGCAGTCCCCGACCGACTACGACGGGGGTTGGAAATGAGCAGTTCTTC	TRBJ2-1	-	TRBV27	-
CASSGTGIGYTF	TGTGCCAGCAGTGGGACAGGGATCGGCTACACCTTC	TRBJ1-2	TRBD1	TRBV2	once
CASSNRDTYGYTF	TGTGCCAGCAGCAATAGGGACACCTATGGCTACACCTTC	TRBJ1-2	-	TRBV14	-
CASSVGDRNSPLHF	TGTGCCAGCAGCGTAGGGGACAGGAATTCACCTCTCCACTTT	TRBJ1-6	TRBD1	TRBV9	-
CASSLSGVSGGISGELFF	TGTGCCAGCAGCTTAAGTGGGGTTAGCGGGGGGATCTCCGGGGAGCTGTTTTTT	TRBJ2-2	TRBD2	TRBV7-2	once
CASRDSTGRSQETQYF	TGCGCCAGCAGGGATTCGACAGGAAGGTCACAAGAGACCCAGTACTTC	TRBJ2-5	-	TRBV5-1	-
CATSGRYYNQPQHF	TGTGCCACCAGTGGGCGGTATTATAATCAGCCCCAGCATTTT	TRBJ1-5	-	TRBV24-1	-
CATSPNRGEGYTF	TGTGCCACCTCCCCAAACAGGGGCGAAGGCTACACCTTC	TRBJ1-2	TRBD1	TRBV2	-
CASSEFTDSVGYGYTF	TGCGCCAGCAGTGAGTTCACGGACAGCGTTGGCTATGGCTACACCTTC	TRBJ1-2	-	TRBV10-1	-
CASSAGTSGYSTGELFF	TGTGCCAGCAGCGCTGGGACTAGCGGGTACAGCACCGGGGAGCTGTTTTTT	TRBJ2-2	TRBD2	TRBV5-4	-
CASRAAGQIEETQYF	TGTGCCAGCAGAGCTGCTGGACAGATAGAAGAGACCCAGTACTTC	TRBJ2-5	-	TRBV5-6	-
CASSGRGETQYF	TGTGCCAGCAGCGGGAGGGGAGAGACCCAGTACTTC	TRBJ2-5	-	TRBV9	-
CASSFRGVNTEAFF	TGTGCCAGCAGTTTCCGGGGGGTGAACACTGAAGCTTTCTTT	TRBJ1-1	-	TRBV27	-